Below are 27 T cell receptor beta chains sequenced from a single sample in a study of neoadjuvant anti-PD-1 for oral cavity cancer. Method: immunoSEQ multiplex PCR; TCRdb's copy keeps in-frame clones and lacks some. The sample has around 13,000 clones, around 66% seen once. Time point described: after neoadjuvant nivolumab, at surgical resection. The sample in question was PBMCs, obtained after nivolumab (anti-PD-1) treatment. The receptors derive from a person aged 35 to 85 with oral cavity squamous cell carcinoma.

The CDR3 DNA reads as TGTGCCAGCAGCTTGGGGCCCCTGTTTCAGGCCCAGTACTTC. This sequence encodes CASSLGPLFQAQYF. The genes are TRBV7-9 and TRBJ2-5; possible D gene TRBD1, 5 bases. Trimming left V 3 bases short and J 9 bases short, with 17 bases between. There are 14 residues in the CDR3. Germline V CDR1 and CDR2: SEHNR, FQNEAQ (reference sequence). Full variable domain (missing parts from reference TRBV7-9 and TRBJ2-5): DTGVSQNPRHKITKRGQNVTFRCDPISEHNRLYWYRQTLGQGPEFLTYFQNEAQLEKSRLLSDRFSAERPKGSFSTLEIQRTEQGDSAMYLCASSLGPLFQAQYFGPGTRLLVL.

V usage is TRBV28 and J usage is TRBJ2-1, with 13 nucleotides matching TRBD2. The V gene's germline CDR1 is MDHEN and CDR2 SYDVKM. After removal of 6 bases from V and 7 bases from J, the junction contained 6 bases not matched to a gene. The CDR3 has 15 residues. DNA for the CDR3: TGTGCCAGCAGATTGACTAGCGGGAGGAATAATGAGCAGTTCTTC. This encodes CASRLTSGRNNEQFF. The full variable domain, its missing parts supplied by reference TRBV28 and TRBJ2-1, is DVKVTQSSRYLVKRTGEKVFLECVQDMDHENMFWYRQDPGLGLRLIYFSYDVKMKEKGDIPEGYSVSREKKERFSLILESASTNQTSMYLCASRLTSGRNNEQFFGPGTRLTVL.

This chain connects TRBV4-1 to TRBJ2-7, with D perhaps matching TRBD2 (6 bases). CDR3 size: 18 residues. Germline V gene sequence: CDR1 MGHRA, CDR2 YSYEKL. Trimming left V 4 bases short and J 1 base short, with 23 bases between. CDR3 DNA: TGCGCCAGCAGCCCAAGCGGACTAAGGGGCAGTGGGTCCTACGAGCAGTACTTC. This sequence encodes CASSPSGLRGSGSYEQYF.

The chain links TRBV6-1 to TRBJ1-2, with 7 bases that match TRBD1. This CDR3 is built from 15 residues. Germline CDR1 reads MNHNS; CDR2 reads SASEGT. V lost 3 bases to trimming and J lost 2 bases; unmatched junction nucleotides: 6. This CDR3 reads CASSDETGLNYGYTF. The CDR3, as DNA: TGTGCCAGCAGTGATGAGACAGGGCTAAACTATGGCTACACCTTC.

V usage is TRBV6-1 and J usage is TRBJ2-5; tentatively, D is TRBD1 (6 bases). Trimming cost V 8 bases and J 3 bases, with 13 bases left between them. The CDR3 is 13 amino acids. The germline V gene encodes CDR1 MNHNS and CDR2 SASEGT. The DNA of the CDR3 is TGTGCCAGCTCGACAGGATCAAAAGAGACCCAGTACTTC. Its translation is CASSTGSKETQYF.

The V and J genes are TRBV9 and TRBJ2-3; TRBD2 agrees at 7 bases. V lost 4 bases, J lost 6 bases, and 11 bases stayed unmatched. Germline CDR1 SGDLS, CDR2 YYNGEE. This CDR3 comprises 15 residues. The CDR3: CASSTLAGAGDTQYF. Here the CDR3 DNA reads TGTGCCAGCAGCACTTTAGCGGGTGCAGGGGATACGCAGTATTTT.

The V and J genes are TRBV6-5 and TRBJ2-1; D might be TRBD2 (7 bases). This CDR3 region has 13 residues. Germline CDR1 MNHEY, CDR2 SVGAGI. V was shortened by 7 bases and J by 7 bases, with 14 bases between the two germline ends. In DNA, the CDR3 is TGTGCCAGCATCGGCGGGGGCCTAAATGAGCAGTTCTTC. It yields the protein CASIGGGLNEQFF.

This clone was seen a handful of times. The chain uses TRBV7-8 and TRBJ2-1; D is tentatively TRBD1 or TRBD2 (5 bases each). Trimming shortened V by 1 base and J by 1 base, and 8 bases separated the two germline ends. CDR1 is SGHVS and CDR2 is FQNEAQ in the germline V gene. The CDR3 consists of 15 residues. The CDR3 sequence: CASSLDGASYNEQFF. In nucleotides, the CDR3 is TGTGCCAGCAGCTTAGACGGGGCATCCTACAATGAGCAGTTCTTC.

This chain links TRBV27 with TRBJ2-1; 7 nucleotides align to TRBD2. Germline V gives CDR1 MNHEY, CDR2 SMNVEV (reference sequence). The V segment lost 7 bases and the J segment 4 bases; nucleotides outside the gene matches: 10. The CDR3 is 15 amino acids. Here the CDR3 reads CASTALGRGYNEQFF. DNA of the CDR3: TGTGCCAGCACAGCTCTAGGGCGGGGGTACAATGAGCAGTTCTTC.

This chain connects TRBV19 to TRBJ2-1; TRBD2 matches 8 bases. This CDR3 region has 16 residues. The germline CDR1 and CDR2 sequences are LNHDA and SQIVND (reference sequence). V shed 0 bases, J shed 8 bases, and the junction held 9 bases outside the gene matches. The CDR3 here is CASSIDQGTRSYEQFF. CDR3 sequence (DNA): TGTGCCAGTAGTATAGATCAAGGGACTAGAAGCTATGAGCAGTTCTTC.

In DNA, the CDR3 is TGTGCCAGCAGCCCAACGCGACTAGCGGGATATAATGAGCAGTTCTTC. It specifies CASSPTRLAGYNEQFF. The chain joins TRBV7-2 to TRBJ2-1; 11 positions match TRBD2. CDR1 and CDR2 (germline): SGHTA, FQGNSA. Losses at the gene ends were 5 bases for V and 7 bases for J; bases not matched to a gene: 10. The CDR3 spans 16 residues.

This rearrangement joins TRBV30 to TRBJ2-3, with unresolved D. The V gene's germline CDR1 is GTSNPN and CDR2 SVGIG (reference sequence). The V end lost 3 bases, the J end lost 8 bases, and 9 bases lay between the germline ends. CDR3 length: 11 amino acids. CDR3 nucleotide sequence: TGTGCCTGGAGAACGATGGGTACGCAGTATTTT. It is translated as CAWRTMGTQYF.

The chain is built from TRBV5-1 and TRBJ2-4, with 12 bases matching TRBD2. The V gene end was trimmed by 4 bases and the J gene end by 4 bases; junction bases not matched to a gene: 3. CDR1 is SGHRS, CDR2 YFSETQ, per germline. The CDR3 consists of 15 residues. In DNA form, the CDR3 reads TGCGCCAGCAGCCCGACTAGCGGGGGAAAAAACATTCAGTACTTC. Its protein is CASSPTSGGKNIQYF.

The rearrangement joins TRBV5-6 to TRBJ2-5; either TRBD1 or TRBD2 may supply D (5 bases each). The germline V gene encodes CDR1 SGHDT and CDR2 YYEEEE. The CDR3 loop spans 14 amino acids. The V gene lost 4 bases and the J gene lost 3 bases, with 13 bases spanning the gap. The chain's CDR3 is CASSASGTEETQYF. For the CDR3, the DNA is TGTGCCAGCAGCGCCTCCGGGACGGAAGAGACCCAGTACTTC.

V is TRBV6-1 and J is TRBJ2-7; a possible D gene is TRBD2 (7 bases). CDR3 length equals 16 residues. The germline CDR1 and CDR2 sequences are MNHNS and SASEGT. Trimming took 3 bases from V and 0 from J, leaving 15 bases between them. The CDR3 region has the DNA TGTGCCAGCAGTGATCTAGGGGGGGAGAGCTCCTACGAGCAGTACTTC. Protein product: CASSDLGGESSYEQYF.

CDR3 protein: CASSLAEVIDTQYF. CDR3 DNA: TGTGCCAGCAGCTTAGCGGAAGTGATAGATACGCAGTATTTT. The chain recombines TRBV7-8 with TRBJ2-3; D remains unclear. This CDR3 spans 14 amino acids. Germline V lookup: CDR1 SGHVS, CDR2 FQNEAQ. V shed 0 bases and J shed 5 bases, with 9 bases lying between them.

This clone was recorded a few times. The genes are TRBV6-5 and TRBJ2-7; tentative D call: TRBD1 (6 bases). The CDR3 totals 15 residues. The V gene's germline CDR1 is MNHEY and CDR2 SVGAGI. The V end was cut by 2 bases, the J end by 3 bases, with 14 bases between. DNA of the CDR3: TGTGCCAGCAGTTACCAAGACAGGCCTAACTACGAGCAGTACTTC. It encodes CASSYQDRPNYEQYF.

The J gene is TRBJ2-1, the V gene TRBV7-3; 7 bases are shared with TRBD2. J gave up 10 bases and V 1 base, and 4 bases lay outside the gene matches. Germline values: CDR1 SGHTA, CDR2 FQGTGA. This CDR3 is built from 13 residues. CDR3 loop: CASSLMGGREQFF. In DNA, the CDR3 is TGTGCCAGCAGCTTAATGGGCGGGAGAGAGCAGTTCTTC.

In its sample, this clone was seen once. The chain links TRBV7-8 to TRBJ2-3; D ambiguous. V was pared by 4 bases and J by 0 bases, with 2 bases between. The CDR3 consists of 12 residues. Germline loops: CDR1 SGHVS, CDR2 FQNEAQ. This chain's CDR3 is CASSWSTDTQYF. The CDR3 DNA sequence: TGTGCCAGCAGCTGGAGCACAGATACGCAGTATTTT. Supplemented by reference TRBV7-8 and TRBJ2-3, the full variable domain reads GAGVSQSPRYKVAKRGQDVALRCDPISGHVSLFWYQQALGQGPEFLTYFQNEAQLDKSGLPSDRFFAERPEGSVSTLKIQRTQQEDSAVYLCASSWSTDTQYFGPGTRLTVL.

The chain is built from TRBV7-8 and TRBJ2-1; tentative D call: TRBD1 (6 bases). The ends were cut back, 4 bases at V and 3 bases at J, with 10 bases in the middle. This CDR3 contains 14 residues. CDR1 and CDR2 from the germline V gene are SGHVS and FQNEAQ. CDR3: CASSYREGYNEQFF. The CDR3 region has the DNA TGTGCCAGCAGCTACAGGGAAGGCTACAATGAGCAGTTCTTC.

The CDR3 sequence is CASSPPNLRDTIYF. DNA of the CDR3: TGTGCCAGCTCACCACCGAACCTAAGGGACACCATATATTTT. The chain recombines TRBV18 with TRBJ1-3; D call uncertain. This CDR3 is built from 14 residues. V lost 0 bases, J lost 8 bases, and 11 bases lay in between. Germline CDR1 and CDR2: KGHSH and LQKENI.

This clone occurred a few times. The chain carries TRBV4-1 and TRBJ2-5; 10 bases align to TRBD2. From germline, CDR1 is MGHRA and CDR2 YSYEKL. V dropped 0 bases and J dropped 5; count of bases not matched to a gene: 9. The CDR3 length is 17 residues. The CDR3 DNA reads TGCGCCAGCAGCCAAGAAGAGCATCTAGCGGGAGAGGAGACCCAGTACTTC. This encodes CASSQEEHLAGEETQYF.

V usage is TRBV5-6 and J usage is TRBJ1-4; D is unresolved. The CDR3 is made up of 16 amino acids. Germline V gives CDR1 SGHDT, CDR2 YYEEEE. V lost 0 bases and J lost 0, with 9 bases in between. The CDR3 loop reads CASSLADGTTNEKLFF. The CDR3 DNA sequence: TGTGCCAGCAGCTTGGCCGACGGCACAACTAATGAAAAACTGTTTTTT.

In its sample, this clone was seen once. The chain employs TRBV30 and TRBJ1-5; 9 nucleotides line up with TRBD1. CDR1 GTSNPN and CDR2 SVGIG come from the germline V gene (reference sequence). The CDR3 has 13 amino acids. J gave up 10 bases and V 4 bases, and 8 bases lay outside the gene matches. In DNA form, the CDR3 reads TGTGCCTGGAATCGGGACAGGGTAGGACCCCAGCATTTT. It is translated as CAWNRDRVGPQHF.

The V gene is TRBV30, the J gene TRBJ1-4, with D possibly TRBD1 on 5 matching bases. Between the trimmed V and J ends, which lost 0 bases and 7 bases, there was a span of 12 bases. Germline lookup yields CDR1 GTSNPN and CDR2 SVGIG (reference sequence). The CDR3 loop spans 14 amino acids. Written as DNA, the CDR3 is TGTGCCTGGAGTGTGCAGGGTTTTATTGAAAAACTGTTTTTT. Protein: CAWSVQGFIEKLFF. Variable domain in full (rest from reference TRBV30 and TRBJ1-4): SQTIHQWPATLVQPVGSPLSLECTVEGTSNPNLYWYRQAAGRGLQLLFYSVGIGQISSEVPQNLSASRPQDRQFILSSKKLLLSDSGFYLCAWSVQGFIEKLFFGSGTQLSVL.

This chain connects TRBV6-6 to TRBJ2-2, with 10 bases fitting TRBD2. The CDR3 totals 15 residues. V gave up 6 bases and J gave up 3 bases; unmatched junction bases: 4. CDR1 MNHNY and CDR2 SVGAGI come from the germline V gene (reference sequence). CDR3 nucleotide sequence: TGTGCCAGCAGACCTAGCGGGAGAGACACCGGGGAGCTGTTTTTT. It yields the protein CASRPSGRDTGELFF.

The V call is TRBV6-1, the J call TRBJ2-2; no reliable D call. Germline V gives CDR1 MNHNS, CDR2 SASEGT. CDR3 length: 16 residues. Between the trimmed V and J ends, which lost 4 bases and 1 base, there was a span of 13 bases. Written as DNA, the CDR3 is TGTGCCAGCAGTGTGCGAGGAATACGGAACACCGGGGAGCTGTTTTTT. Translated, it gives CASSVRGIRNTGELFF.